This T cell receptor beta chain was sequenced for a study of blood T cell repertoires in COVID-19. Across the study: The United States, Italy and Spain provided the acute and convalescent COVID-19 samples. PBMCs, B-cell-depleted T cells, or T cells were the source of the cDNA or gDNA that made up the material.

Original processing notes: Using reference gene primer amplification, nucleated cell counts were estimated. Clones were sequenced by immunoSEQ multiplex PCR, and TCRdb holds only the in-frame ones, with some missing. The V and J calls and clone size are taken from that table; D and trimming were inferred from the DNA. The sample has fewer than 200,000 clones; roughly four fifths are singletons. CDR3 length: 12 residues. CDR1 is SQVTM and CDR2 is ANQGSEA in the germline V gene. Sequencing was carried out using peripheral blood. The sequence was obtained from a woman aged 80 or over with acute or convalescent COVID-19. This chain links TRBV29-1 with TRBJ1-1; no definite D call. CDR3 DNA: TGCAGTGGGAGGCGAGGGCTCACTGAAGCTTTCTTT. Protein product: CSGRRGLTEAFF.